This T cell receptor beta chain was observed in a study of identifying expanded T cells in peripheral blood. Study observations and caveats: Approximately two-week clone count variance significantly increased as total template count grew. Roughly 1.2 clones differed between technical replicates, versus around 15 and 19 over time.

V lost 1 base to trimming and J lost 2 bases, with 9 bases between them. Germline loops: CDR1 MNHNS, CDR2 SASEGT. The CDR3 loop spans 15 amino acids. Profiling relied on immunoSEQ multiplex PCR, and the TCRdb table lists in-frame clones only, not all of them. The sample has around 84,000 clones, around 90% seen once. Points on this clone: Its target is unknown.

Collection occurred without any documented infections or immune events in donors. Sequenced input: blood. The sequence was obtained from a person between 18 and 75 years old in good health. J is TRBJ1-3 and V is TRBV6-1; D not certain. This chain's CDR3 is CASSEVKGAGNTIYF. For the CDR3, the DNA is TGTGCCAGCAGTGAAGTAAAAGGTGCTGGAAACACCATATATTTT.